This record covers a single T cell receptor beta chain. Its antigen is not known. The CDR3 is 16 residues long. This sample was included in a study of cytomegalovirus exposure and HLA in healthy donors. Findings and limits, study-wide: Specific recognition of CMV antigens was confirmed in vitro for three chains (all CMV-associated). The authors listed some 150 TCR beta chains as cytomegalovirus-associated.

Data came from immunoSEQ multiplex PCR; TCRdb stores just in-frame clones and leaves some out. The table shows 70,000 or so clones, with 94% occurring only once. The sequence came from a man in his late teens or twenties in good health and CMV-seropositive. The chain employs TRBV21-1 and TRBJ2-3; TRBD2 is the table's D call and was not checked against the DNA. TRBV21-1 is an annotated pseudogene. Material for sequencing was PBMCs. CDR3 DNA sequence: TGTGCCAGCAGCAAATGGGGACTAGCGGACACAGATACGCAGTATTTT. Amino acids: CASSKWGLADTDTQYF.